A single T cell receptor (beta chain) is shown here with its context. This entry comes from a study of blood T cell repertoires in COVID-19. Germline V lookup: CDR1 MGHDK, CDR2 SYGVNS. The germline V and J ends were trimmed by 3 bases and 0 bases, with 3 bases remaining between them. The CDR3 totals 13 residues. This table comes from immunoSEQ multiplex PCR, and its TCRdb copy is limited to in-frame clones, with some not included. This sample has about 120,000 clones, with 85% to 90% found just once. Sample: peripheral blood. This chain uses TRBV25-1 with TRBJ1-3; the D is unclear. This sequence originates from a man aged 55 to 70 with COVID-19, enrolled during active disease. Here the CDR3 reads CASSEYSGNTIYF. The DNA of the CDR3 is TGTGCCAGCAGTGAGTACTCTGGAAACACCATATATTTT.